The 20 T cell receptor beta chains presented below share a single source sample, sequenced in a study of early T cells in non-severe SARS-CoV-2 infection. Each CDR3 protein gets one entry after TCRdb re-called the 5' RACE reads with MiXCR. The sample contains approximately 50,000 distinct CDR3 sequences, 8% to 13% of which appear only once. Sequencing used whole blood. The receptor set was obtained from an adult who was a healthcare worker with PCR-confirmed SARS-CoV-2 infection or an uninfected control (not recorded which).

The chain combines TRBV18 with TRBJ2-1; TRBD2 aligns across 7 bases. V gave up 8 bases and J gave up 4 bases; unmatched junction bases: 17. This CDR3 has 17 residues. Germline CDR1 reads KGHSH; CDR2 reads LQKENI. The DNA of the CDR3 is TGTGCCAGCCGTCGGAGGGAGGGAGAGGTAAAGTACAATGAGCAGTTCTTC. It is translated as CASRRREGEVKYNEQFF.

The table lists this clonotype with many counts. The J gene is TRBJ1-5, the V gene TRBV7-9; TRBD1 might be the D (6 bases). The CDR3 length is 14 residues. The germline CDR1 and CDR2 sequences are SEHNR and FQNEAQ (reference sequence). The V and J ends lost 4 bases and 3 bases respectively, with 10 bases between them. Here the CDR3 reads CASSSAGDNQPQHF. Here the CDR3 DNA reads TGTGCCAGCAGCTCCGCAGGGGACAATCAGCCCCAGCATTTT.

This clonotype was counted a few times. V usage is TRBV4-2 and J usage is TRBJ2-5, with D perhaps matching TRBD2 (6 bases). Germline V gene lookup returns CDR1 LGHNA and CDR2 YNFKEQ. Deletions cut 6 bases from V and 4 bases from J, with 21 bases between. This CDR3 is 16 amino acids long. CDR3 bases: TGTGCCAGCAGGCCCTATTATCTTGGGGAGGCAGAGACCCAGTACTTC. Its protein is CASRPYYLGEAETQYF.

This chain connects TRBV28 to TRBJ2-2; the D gene is possibly TRBD1 (6 bases). The germline V and J ends were trimmed by 10 bases and 3 bases, with 9 bases remaining between them. The CDR3 runs 12 residues. Germline loops: CDR1 MDHEN, CDR2 SYDVKM. CDR3 region: CAIGGYTGELFF. CDR3 in DNA: TGTGCCATAGGGGGTTACACCGGGGAGCTGTTTTTT.

V and J are TRBV7-2 and TRBJ2-2; a weak D match, TRBD2 (6 bases). The CDR3 is made up of 17 amino acids. The germline V gene has CDR1 SGHTA and CDR2 FQGNSA. With 1 base removed from V and 4 bases from J, the gap between germline ends came to 16 bases. This CDR3 reads CASSLGGLATITGELFF. The CDR3 DNA reads as TGTGCCAGCAGCTTAGGAGGGCTAGCGACAATCACCGGGGAGCTGTTTTTT.

This clonotype was seen ten or more times. The rearrangement links TRBV12-3 or TRBV12-4 to TRBJ2-1; D is unresolved. V was cut by 8 bases and J by 8 bases, with 10 bases left in between. The CDR3 is 11 amino acids. The CDR3 sequence is CASGYLDEQFF. For the CDR3, the DNA is TGTGCCAGCGGCTATTTAGATGAGCAGTTCTTC.

The sample holds many counts of this clonotype. CDR3 DNA: TGTGCCAGCAGTTTATCCTCAAAACGAGAAGAGACCCAGTACTTC. Amino acids: CASSLSSKREETQYF. V usage is TRBV28 and J usage is TRBJ2-5; no definite D call. CDR3 size: 15 residues. CDR1 is MDHEN, CDR2 SYDVKM, per germline. The V and J ends lost 1 base and 3 bases respectively, with 12 bases between them.

This clonotype has a handful of counts. The V gene is TRBV7-2, the J gene TRBJ2-5; D possibly corresponds to TRBD2 (6 bases). This CDR3 spans 14 amino acids. Trimming took 5 bases from V and 5 from J, leaving 15 bases between them. CDR1 and CDR2 (germline): SGHTA, FQGNSA. CDR3 DNA sequence: TGTGCCAGCAGCCAAGCCCCGGGGGTGGAGACCCAGTACTTC. This sequence encodes CASSQAPGVETQYF.

In this sample, this clonotype turned up many times. The chain links TRBV4-1 to TRBJ1-2; possibly TRBD1 for D (5 bases). Trimming pared 2 bases from V and 0 bases from J, leaving 10 bases between. The CDR3 runs 15 residues. Germline V gene lookup returns CDR1 MGHRA and CDR2 YSYEKL. This CDR3 is CASSQQTGPNYGYTF. In DNA, the CDR3 is TGCGCCAGCAGCCAACAAACAGGCCCTAACTATGGCTACACCTTC.

This clonotype was found a few times. The V call is TRBV11-2, the J call TRBJ2-1, with 9 nucleotides matching TRBD1. CDR1 and CDR2 from the germline V gene are SGHAT and FQNNGV. Unmatched junction bases numbered 0, after V lost 1 base and J lost 2 bases. CDR3 length: 15 amino acids. Here the CDR3 DNA reads TGTGCCAGCAGCTTAGGACAGGGGGCCTACAATGAGCAGTTCTTC. Its translation: CASSLGQGAYNEQFF. The whole variable domain, filled in from reference TRBV11-2 and TRBJ2-1, reads EAGVAQSPRYKIIEKRQSVAFWCNPISGHATLYWYQQILGQGPKLLIQFQNNGVVDDSQLPKDRFSAERLKGVDSTLKIQPAKLEDSAVYLCASSLGQGAYNEQFFGPGTRLTVL.

This clonotype was observed many times. V is TRBV29-1 and J is TRBJ2-3, with D perhaps TRBD1 or TRBD2 (6 bases each). The CDR3 consists of 16 residues. The V end lost 0 bases, the J end lost 0 bases, and 13 bases lay between the germline ends. Germline V gene sequence: CDR1 SQVTM, CDR2 ANQGSEA. CDR3: CSVEEGGRISTDTQYF. The CDR3 nucleotides read TGCAGCGTTGAAGAGGGGGGCCGAATCAGCACAGATACGCAGTATTTT.

This clonotype was counted ten times or more. This chain's CDR3 is CSVATSSTGELFF. CDR3 bases: TGCAGCGTTGCGACTAGTAGCACCGGGGAGCTGTTTTTT. The chain combines TRBV29-1 with TRBJ2-2; D might be TRBD2 (6 bases). The V gene's germline CDR1 is SQVTM and CDR2 ANQGSEA. V shed 4 bases and J shed 4 bases, with 10 bases lying between them. The CDR3 length is 13 residues.

This clonotype was seen ten or more times. The chain carries TRBV5-1 and TRBJ2-3; 16 bases line up with TRBD2. The V gene's germline CDR1 is SGHRS and CDR2 YFSETQ. CDR3 length equals 17 residues. V gave up 4 bases and J gave up 4 bases; unmatched junction bases: 6. DNA of the CDR3: TGCGCCAGCAGCATCGGGACTAGCGGGAGGGCCGCAGATACGCAGTATTTT. Its protein is CASSIGTSGRAADTQYF.

This clonotype was found many times. In nucleotides, the CDR3 is TGTGCCAGCAGCCCGGGCGGGAGCACCGGGGAGCTGTTTTTT. It translates to CASSPGGSTGELFF. V usage is TRBV7-6 and J usage is TRBJ2-2; 7 bases align to TRBD2. CDR1 is SGHVS, CDR2 FNYEAQ, per germline. V was clipped by 5 bases and J by 4 bases; unmatched bases: 4. This CDR3 is built from 14 residues.

The table lists this clonotype with many counts. The rearrangement uses TRBV29-1 and TRBJ2-1; maybe TRBD2 (7 bases). This CDR3 region has 14 residues. Germline V CDR1 and CDR2: SQVTM, ANQGSEA. V lost 5 bases and J lost 7, with 18 bases in between. CDR3 protein: CSVPNAKGGNEQFF. Written as DNA, the CDR3 is TGCAGCGTTCCCAACGCTAAGGGGGGGAATGAGCAGTTCTTC.

This clonotype was detected ten times or more. The chain has TRBV29-1 and TRBJ2-3, with 15 bases that match TRBD2. The J segment lost 0 bases and the V segment lost 7 bases, leaving 8 bases of the junction unmatched. CDR1 and CDR2 from the germline V gene are SQVTM and ANQGSEA. This CDR3 is 17 amino acids long. CDR3 sequence (DNA): TGCAGCGGGGCCGGGACTAGCGGGAGGCTCAGCACAGATACGCAGTATTTT. Protein: CSGAGTSGRLSTDTQYF.

This clonotype occurred many times. V usage is TRBV5-1 and J usage is TRBJ1-6, with D uncertain. CDR3 length: 12 amino acids. CDR1 is SGHRS, CDR2 YFSETQ, per germline. V lost 5 bases, J lost 9 bases, and 9 bases lay in between. The CDR3 DNA sequence: TGCGCCAGCAGTCAGACCGGTTCACCCCTCCACTTT. Protein product: CASSQTGSPLHF.

V usage is TRBV12-3 or TRBV12-4 and J usage is TRBJ2-5; no clear D. The CDR3 has 16 residues. The germline V and J ends were trimmed by 3 bases and 1 base, with 15 bases remaining between them. The CDR3 DNA follows: TGTGCCAGCAGTTTTCGTATGGGCGCAGCCCAAGAGACCCAGTACTTC. Translating it yields CASSFRMGAAQETQYF.

The gene calls are TRBV20-1 and TRBJ1-5, with TRBD1 matching 8 bases. Germline CDR1 and CDR2: DFQATT and SNEGSKA (reference sequence). The ends lost 7 bases at V and 7 bases at J; junction bases unmatched: 9. The CDR3 is 13 amino acids. The CDR3 bases are TGCAGTGGCCGCAGGGGGCTTGGGCAGCCCCAGCATTTT. Protein sequence: CSGRRGLGQPQHF.

There are a few counts of this clonotype. The V gene is TRBV7-2, the J gene TRBJ2-5; TRBD2 agrees at 12 bases. Germline V gene data show CDR1 as SGHTA and CDR2 as FQGNSA. This CDR3 region has 15 residues. Losses at the gene ends were 4 bases for V and 2 bases for J; bases not matched to a gene: 2. The chain's CDR3 is CASSSLAGGQETQYF. CDR3 DNA sequence: TGTGCCAGCAGCTCCCTAGCGGGAGGGCAAGAGACCCAGTACTTC.